This T cell receptor (beta chain) was documented in a study of siplizumab effects on memory and regulatory T cells. This CDR3 spans 16 amino acids. V was clipped by 0 bases and J by 5 bases, with 13 bases between them. Per germline, CDR1 SEHNR and CDR2 FQNEAQ (reference sequence). Profiling relied on immunoSEQ multiplex PCR, and the TCRdb table lists in-frame clones only, not all of them. In the table there are about 100,000 clones, 94% of which are singletons. Sequenced material: non-Treg CD4+ T cells sorted from blood. The gene calls are TRBV7-9 and TRBJ1-4; a possible D gene is TRBD1 (5 bases). The source is a human donor in good health. CDR3 residues: CASSLALGVTNEKLFF. CDR3 bases: TGTGCCAGCAGCTTAGCGCTGGGGGTAACAAATGAAAAACTGTTTTTT.